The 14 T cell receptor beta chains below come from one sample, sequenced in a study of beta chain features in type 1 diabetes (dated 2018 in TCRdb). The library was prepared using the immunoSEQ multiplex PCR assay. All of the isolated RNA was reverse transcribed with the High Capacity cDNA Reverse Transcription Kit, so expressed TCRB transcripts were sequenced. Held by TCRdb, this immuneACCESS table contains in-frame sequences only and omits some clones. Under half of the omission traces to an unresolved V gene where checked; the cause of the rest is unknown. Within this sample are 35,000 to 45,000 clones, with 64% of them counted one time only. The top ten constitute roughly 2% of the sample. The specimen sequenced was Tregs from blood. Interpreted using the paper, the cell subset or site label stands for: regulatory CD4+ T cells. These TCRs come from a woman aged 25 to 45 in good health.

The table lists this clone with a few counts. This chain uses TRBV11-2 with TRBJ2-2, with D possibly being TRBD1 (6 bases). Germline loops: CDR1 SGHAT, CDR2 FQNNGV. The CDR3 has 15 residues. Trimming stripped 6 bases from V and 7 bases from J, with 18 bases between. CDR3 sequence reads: CASSAQGKIGGELFF. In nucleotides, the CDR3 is TGTGCCAGCAGTGCCCAGGGGAAGATCGGCGGGGAGCTGTTTTTT.

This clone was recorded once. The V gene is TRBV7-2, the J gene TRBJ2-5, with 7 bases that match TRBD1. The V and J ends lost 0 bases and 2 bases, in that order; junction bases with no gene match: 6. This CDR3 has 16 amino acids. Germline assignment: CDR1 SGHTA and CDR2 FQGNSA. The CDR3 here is CASSLANRGRQETQYF. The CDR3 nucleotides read TGTGCCAGCAGCTTAGCCAACAGGGGTCGACAAGAGACCCAGTACTTC.

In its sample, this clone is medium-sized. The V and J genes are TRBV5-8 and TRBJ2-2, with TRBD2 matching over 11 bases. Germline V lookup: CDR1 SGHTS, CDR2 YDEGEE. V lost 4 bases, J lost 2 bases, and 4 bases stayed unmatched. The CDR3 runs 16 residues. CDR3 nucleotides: TGTGCCAGCAGCACGGGACTAGCGGTAAACACCGGGGAGCTGTTTTTT. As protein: CASSTGLAVNTGELFF.

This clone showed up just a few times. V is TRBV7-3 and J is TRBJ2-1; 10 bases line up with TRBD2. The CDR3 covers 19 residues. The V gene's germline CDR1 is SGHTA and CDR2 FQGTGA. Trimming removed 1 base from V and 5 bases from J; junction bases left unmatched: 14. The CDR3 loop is CASSLNGASGGIIDNEQFF. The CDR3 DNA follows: TGTGCCAGCAGCTTAAACGGGGCTAGCGGGGGAATCATCGACAATGAGCAGTTCTTC.

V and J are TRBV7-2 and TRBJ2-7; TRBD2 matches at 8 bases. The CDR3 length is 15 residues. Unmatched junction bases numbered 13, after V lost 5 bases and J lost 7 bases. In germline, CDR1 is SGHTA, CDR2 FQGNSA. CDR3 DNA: TGTGCCAGCAGCCCGCCGTTTAGCGGGGCCGGTGAGCAGTACTTC. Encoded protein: CASSPPFSGAGEQYF.

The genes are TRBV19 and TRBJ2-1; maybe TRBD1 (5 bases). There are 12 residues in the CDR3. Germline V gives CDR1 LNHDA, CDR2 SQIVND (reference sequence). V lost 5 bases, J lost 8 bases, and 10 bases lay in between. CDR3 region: CASSHRTDEQFF. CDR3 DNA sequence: TGTGCCAGTAGTCACAGGACCGATGAGCAGTTCTTC.

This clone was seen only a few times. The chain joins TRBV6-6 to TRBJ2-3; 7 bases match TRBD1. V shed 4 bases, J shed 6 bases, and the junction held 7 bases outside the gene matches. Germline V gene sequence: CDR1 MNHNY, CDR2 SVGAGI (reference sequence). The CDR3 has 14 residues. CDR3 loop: CASSWGTVRDTQYF. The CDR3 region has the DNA TGTGCCAGCAGTTGGGGGACAGTTCGGGATACGCAGTATTTT.

CDR3 nucleotides: TGCGCCAGCAGCGCCGCCGGGACTAGCCGTCTCAATGAGCAGTTCTTC. Protein product: CASSAAGTSRLNEQFF. V is TRBV5-1 and J is TRBJ2-1, with 9 bases matching TRBD2. Trimming cost V 4 bases and J 6 bases; bases outside gene matches: 11. Germline loops: CDR1 SGHRS, CDR2 YFSETQ. The CDR3 sequence is 16 residues long.

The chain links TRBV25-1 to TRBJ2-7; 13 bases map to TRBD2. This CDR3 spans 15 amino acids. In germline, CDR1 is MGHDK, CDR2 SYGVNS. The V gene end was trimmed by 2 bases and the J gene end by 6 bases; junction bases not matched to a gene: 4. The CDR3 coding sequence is TGTGCCAGCAGTGAAACTAGCGGGAGGGCACGCGAGCAGTACTTC. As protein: CASSETSGRAREQYF.

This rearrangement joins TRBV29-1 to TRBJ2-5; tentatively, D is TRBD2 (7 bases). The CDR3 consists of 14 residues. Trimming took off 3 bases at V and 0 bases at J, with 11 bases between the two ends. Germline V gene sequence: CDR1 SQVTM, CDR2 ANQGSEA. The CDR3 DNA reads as TGCAGCGTTGATAGGGGGGGGTACCAAGAGACCCAGTACTTC. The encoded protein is CSVDRGGYQETQYF.

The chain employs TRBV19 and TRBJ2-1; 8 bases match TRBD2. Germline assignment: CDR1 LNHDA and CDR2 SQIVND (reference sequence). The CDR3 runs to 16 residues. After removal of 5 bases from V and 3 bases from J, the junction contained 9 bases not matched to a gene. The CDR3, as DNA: TGTGCCAGTAGTGTTCGGACTAGCAGATACTACAATGAGCAGTTCTTC. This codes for CASSVRTSRYYNEQFF.

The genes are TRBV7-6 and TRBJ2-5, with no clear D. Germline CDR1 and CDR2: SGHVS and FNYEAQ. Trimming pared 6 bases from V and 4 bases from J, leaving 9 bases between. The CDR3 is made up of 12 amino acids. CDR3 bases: TGTGCCAGCAGTAGGAGTGGAGAGACCCAGTACTTC. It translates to CASSRSGETQYF. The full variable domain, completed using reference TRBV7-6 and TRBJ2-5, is GAGVSQSPRYKVTKRGQDVALRCDPISGHVSLYWYRQALGQGPEFLTYFNYEAQQDKSGLPNDRFSAERPEGSISTLTIQRTEQRDSAMYRCASSRSGETQYFGPGTRLLVL.

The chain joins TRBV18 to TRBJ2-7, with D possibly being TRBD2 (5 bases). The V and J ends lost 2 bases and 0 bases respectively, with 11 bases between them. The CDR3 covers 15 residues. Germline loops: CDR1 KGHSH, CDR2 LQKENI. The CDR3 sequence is CASSPGGQSSYEQYF. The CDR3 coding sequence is TGTGCCAGCTCACCAGGAGGCCAAAGCTCCTACGAGCAGTACTTC.

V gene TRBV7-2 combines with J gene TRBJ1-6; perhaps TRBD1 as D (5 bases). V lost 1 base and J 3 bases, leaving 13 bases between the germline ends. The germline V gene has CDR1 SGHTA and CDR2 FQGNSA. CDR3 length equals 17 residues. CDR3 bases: TGTGCCAGCAGCTTAGTCCGGACACCCGGCTATAATTCACCCCTCCACTTT. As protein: CASSLVRTPGYNSPLHF.